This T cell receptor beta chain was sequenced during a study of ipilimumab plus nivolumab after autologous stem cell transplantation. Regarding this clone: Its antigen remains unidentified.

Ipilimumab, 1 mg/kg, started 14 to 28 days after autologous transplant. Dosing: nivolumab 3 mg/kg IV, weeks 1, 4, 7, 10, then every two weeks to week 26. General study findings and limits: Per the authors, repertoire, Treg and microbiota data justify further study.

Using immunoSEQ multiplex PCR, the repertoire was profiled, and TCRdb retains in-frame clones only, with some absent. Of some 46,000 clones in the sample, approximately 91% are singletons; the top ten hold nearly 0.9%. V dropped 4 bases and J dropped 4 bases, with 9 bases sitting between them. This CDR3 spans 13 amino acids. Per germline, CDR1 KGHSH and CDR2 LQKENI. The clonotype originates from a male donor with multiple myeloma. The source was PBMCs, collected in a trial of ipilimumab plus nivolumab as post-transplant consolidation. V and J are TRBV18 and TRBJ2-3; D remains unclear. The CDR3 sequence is CASSRFKSDTQYF. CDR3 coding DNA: TGTGCCAGCTCACGATTTAAGTCAGATACGCAGTATTTT.